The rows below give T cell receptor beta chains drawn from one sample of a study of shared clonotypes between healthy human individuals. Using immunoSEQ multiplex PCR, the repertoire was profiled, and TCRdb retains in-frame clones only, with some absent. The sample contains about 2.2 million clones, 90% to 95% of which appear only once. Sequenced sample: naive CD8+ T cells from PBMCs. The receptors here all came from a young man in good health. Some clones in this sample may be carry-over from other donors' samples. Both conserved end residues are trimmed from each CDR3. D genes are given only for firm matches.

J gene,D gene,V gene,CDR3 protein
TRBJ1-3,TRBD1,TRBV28,ATVGTAAGNTIY
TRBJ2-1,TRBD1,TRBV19,ASSSAGQGAGEQF
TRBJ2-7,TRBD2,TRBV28,ASSPRGLDFSYEQY
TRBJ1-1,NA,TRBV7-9,ASSWSGNTEAF
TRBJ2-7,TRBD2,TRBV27,ASSLIGAGGSQY
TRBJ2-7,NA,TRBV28,ASSLLGYSTYEQY
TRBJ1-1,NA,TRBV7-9,ASSPVGRNTEAF
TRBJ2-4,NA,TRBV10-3,AIGDGGSTKNIQY
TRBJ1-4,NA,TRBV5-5,ASSPMAGRQGFMGEKLF
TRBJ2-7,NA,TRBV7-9,ASSPPVGLTYEQY